The 11 T cell receptor beta chains listed next were all sequenced from one sample in a study of blood T cell repertoires in COVID-19. Data came from immunoSEQ multiplex PCR; TCRdb stores just in-frame clones and leaves some out. This sample yields about 76,000 clones, of which approximately 86% are seen a single time; 15% to 20% belongs to the top ten. Sequenced input: peripheral blood. These receptors were collected from a human donor in a cohort sampled during active COVID-19.

The CDR3 region is CASSSGTGGVGEYF. DNA of the CDR3: TGTGCCAGCAGCTCCGGGACAGGGGGAGTTGGAGAGTACTTC. The gene calls are TRBV7-9 and TRBJ2-7; 11 nucleotides match TRBD1. The CDR3 is made up of 14 amino acids. In germline, CDR1 is SEHNR, CDR2 FQNEAQ (reference sequence). With V trimmed by 4 bases and J by 11 bases, 10 bases remained unmatched.

This clone was observed a few times. The chain couples TRBV7-9 to TRBJ1-1, with D possibly being TRBD1 (5 bases). CDR1 is SEHNR and CDR2 is FQNEAQ in the germline V gene (reference sequence). The CDR3 has 14 amino acids. Trimming stripped 3 bases from V and 1 base from J, with 9 bases between. The CDR3: CASSLGRENTEAFF. As DNA, the CDR3 is TGTGCCAGCAGCTTGGGGCGGGAGAACACTGAAGCTTTCTTT. The variable domain in full, completed from reference TRBV7-9 and TRBJ1-1, reads DTGVSQNPRHKITKRGQNVTFRCDPISEHNRLYWYRQTLGQGPEFLTYFQNEAQLEKSRLLSDRFSAERPKGSFSTLEIQRTEQGDSAMYLCASSLGRENTEAFFGQGTRLTVV.

This clone was counted a few times. The rearrangement links TRBV27 to TRBJ2-7; the D gene is possibly TRBD2 (6 bases). The CDR3 consists of 14 residues. Between the trimmed V and J ends, which lost 2 bases and 0 bases, there was a span of 8 bases. Germline CDR1 MNHEY, CDR2 SMNVEV (reference sequence). CDR3 nucleotides: TGTGCCAGCAGTTTAGTGGGGGGCTCCTACGAGCAGTACTTC. It encodes CASSLVGGSYEQYF.

The gene calls are TRBV14 and TRBJ2-1; tentative D call: TRBD2 (5 bases). V dropped 1 base and J dropped 9 bases, with 16 bases sitting between them. Germline-derived CDR1 and CDR2 are SGHDN and FVKESK. The CDR3 is made up of 15 amino acids. The CDR3 DNA sequence: TGTGCCAGCAGCCAAGGGGCTAGCCGTTCCGGTGAGCAGTTCTTC. Its translation: CASSQGASRSGEQFF. Together with reference TRBV14 and TRBJ2-1, the CDR3 gives the full variable domain: EAGVTQFPSHSVIEKGQTVTLRCDPISGHDNLYWYRRVMGKEIKFLLHFVKESKQDESGMPNNRFLAERTGGTYSTLKVQPAELEDSGVYFCASSQGASRSGEQFFGPGTRLTVL.

The J gene is TRBJ1-4, the V gene TRBV4-2; 10 nucleotides line up with TRBD1. The CDR3 totals 15 residues. The germline V gene encodes CDR1 LGHNA and CDR2 YNFKEQ. V was clipped by 4 bases and J by 8 bases; unmatched bases: 7. In DNA, the CDR3 is TGTGCCAGCAGCCCGAAGGACAGGGGGTGGGAAAAACTGTTTTTT. Its protein is CASSPKDRGWEKLFF.

The chain is built from TRBV5-8 and TRBJ1-3; no firm D call. Germline V gene sequence: CDR1 SGHTS, CDR2 YDEGEE. V was pared by 2 bases and J by 0 bases, with 6 bases between. There are 14 residues in the CDR3. This CDR3 reads CASSFTVSGNTIYF. The CDR3 DNA is TGTGCCAGCAGCTTCACAGTCTCTGGAAACACCATATATTTT.

The chain carries TRBV5-1 and TRBJ2-7; D perhaps matches TRBD2 (5 bases). Trimming pared 5 bases from V and 5 bases from J, leaving 11 bases between. The CDR3 covers 12 residues. Germline V gene lookup returns CDR1 SGHRS and CDR2 YFSETQ. Here the CDR3 DNA reads TGCGCCAGCAGAGCCCCGGGGAACGAGCAGTACTTC. The encoded protein is CASRAPGNEQYF.

There are a few counts of this clone. The genes are TRBV9 and TRBJ1-2, with a weak D call TRBD1 (6 bases). The CDR3 totals 14 residues. CDR1 and CDR2 from the germline V gene are SGDLS and YYNGEE. V lost 3 bases to trimming and J lost 4 bases, with 13 bases between them. The CDR3 bases are TGTGCCAGCAGCGATCCGACAGGCTCCTATGGCTACACCTTC. Its protein is CASSDPTGSYGYTF.

V gene TRBV7-8 combines with J gene TRBJ2-1, with 13 bases identical to TRBD2. Trimming took 1 base from V and 7 from J; bases not matched to a gene: 7. CDR1 SGHVS and CDR2 FQNEAQ come from the germline V gene. This CDR3 is 17 amino acids long. Written as DNA, the CDR3 is TGTGCCAGCAGCTTAGTCCCCTCACTAGCGGGAGGGAATGAGCAGTTCTTC. This encodes CASSLVPSLAGGNEQFF.

The V gene is TRBV18, the J gene TRBJ1-4; D possibly corresponds to TRBD1 (6 bases). Per germline, CDR1 KGHSH and CDR2 LQKENI. The length of the CDR3 is 15 residues. Trimming took off 0 bases at V and 10 bases at J, with 15 bases between the two ends. CDR3 sequence (DNA): TGTGCCAGCTCACCACCAGACAGGCCCGGAGGAAAACTGTTTTTT. Translated: CASSPPDRPGGKLFF.

This clone occurred a few times. V usage is TRBV9 and J usage is TRBJ2-7, with 8 bases aligning to TRBD1. The CDR3 loop spans 15 amino acids. Germline-derived CDR1 and CDR2 are SGDLS and YYNGEE. J gave up 3 bases and V 0 bases, and 5 bases lay outside the gene matches. CDR3 region: CASSVGGTGLYEQYF. CDR3 sequence (DNA): TGTGCCAGCAGCGTAGGAGGGACAGGCCTCTACGAGCAGTACTTC.